The present TCR beta chain was sequenced within a study of T cells after yellow fever vaccination. Overall study results and limits: Clones from primary vaccination mostly reappeared after the booster (over 95% CD4, just over 85% CD8). Researchers noted that a small share of clonotypes showed up in both CD4 and CD8 compartments.

This clonotype showed up just once. The target antigen is unknown. MiXCR, applied by TCRdb to the 5' RACE reads, yields one record per CDR3 protein. The table includes 200,000 to 300,000 distinct CDR3 sequences, 6.9% detected once. Germline V gene sequence: CDR1 SGHTA, CDR2 FQGNSA. This CDR3 has 13 amino acids. Trimming shortened V by 2 bases and J by 5 bases, and 10 bases separated the two germline ends. Source: CD4+ T cells sorted from PBMCs, taken 15 days after the yellow fever booster vaccination. The source is a young man who received the YFV17D yellow fever vaccine. This sequence joins TRBV7-2 and TRBJ2-7; a possible D gene is TRBD1 (5 bases). CDR3 protein: CASSLQGSHEQYF. The CDR3 DNA reads as TGTGCCAGCAGCTTACAGGGTTCCCACGAGCAGTACTTC.